The TCR beta chain under discussion was sequenced for a study of cytomegalovirus exposure and HLA in healthy donors. Details on this clone: Its antigen is not identified.

Primers included in the PCR were 60 Vbeta and 13 Jbeta primers. Method: immunoSEQ multiplex PCR; TCRdb's copy keeps in-frame clones and lacks some. Counted here are 99,000 or so clones, 78% occurring once; the ten biggest clones make up roughly 1.7%. The length of the CDR3 is 18 residues. Trimming shortened V by 1 base and J by 3 bases, and 21 bases separated the two germline ends. Study conclusions and caveats: Most TCR sequences were uncommon, yet certain public TCRs appeared in many donors. Through in vitro validation, three CMV-associated chains were shown to be specific for CMV antigens. Productive status was seen about 87% or about 30% of the time for most TCR beta V segments in an earlier analysis.

This clonotype was obtained from a middle-aged woman in good health and CMV-seronegative. The material sequenced was PBMCs. The gene calls are TRBV23-1 and TRBJ1-1, with D maybe TRBD1 (6 bases). TRBV23-1 is identified as an open reading frame with a role that is uncertain. CDR3 nucleotides: TGCGCCAGCAGTCAATACAGGGAGGGGGAAGCTTCGTACACTGAAGCTTTCTTT. Encoded protein: CASSQYREGEASYTEAFF.